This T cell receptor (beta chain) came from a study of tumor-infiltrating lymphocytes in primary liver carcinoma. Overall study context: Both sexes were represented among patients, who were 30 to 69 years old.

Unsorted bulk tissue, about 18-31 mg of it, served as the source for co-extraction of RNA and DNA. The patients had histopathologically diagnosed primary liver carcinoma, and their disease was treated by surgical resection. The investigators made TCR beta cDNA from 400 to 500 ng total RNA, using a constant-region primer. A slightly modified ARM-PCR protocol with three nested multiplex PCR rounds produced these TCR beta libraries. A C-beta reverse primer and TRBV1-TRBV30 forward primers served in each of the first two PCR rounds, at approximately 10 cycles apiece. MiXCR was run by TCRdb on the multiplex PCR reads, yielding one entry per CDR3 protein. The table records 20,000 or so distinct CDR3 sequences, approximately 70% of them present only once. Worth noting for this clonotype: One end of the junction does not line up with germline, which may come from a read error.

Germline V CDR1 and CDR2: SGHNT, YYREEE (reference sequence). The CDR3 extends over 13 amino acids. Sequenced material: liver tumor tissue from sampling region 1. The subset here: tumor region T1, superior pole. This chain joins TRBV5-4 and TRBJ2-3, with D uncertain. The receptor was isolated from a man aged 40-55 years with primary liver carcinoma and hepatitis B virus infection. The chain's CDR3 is CTSSLAWEDTQYF. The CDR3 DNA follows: TGTACCAGCAGCTTGGCTTGGGAAGATACGCAGTATTTT.